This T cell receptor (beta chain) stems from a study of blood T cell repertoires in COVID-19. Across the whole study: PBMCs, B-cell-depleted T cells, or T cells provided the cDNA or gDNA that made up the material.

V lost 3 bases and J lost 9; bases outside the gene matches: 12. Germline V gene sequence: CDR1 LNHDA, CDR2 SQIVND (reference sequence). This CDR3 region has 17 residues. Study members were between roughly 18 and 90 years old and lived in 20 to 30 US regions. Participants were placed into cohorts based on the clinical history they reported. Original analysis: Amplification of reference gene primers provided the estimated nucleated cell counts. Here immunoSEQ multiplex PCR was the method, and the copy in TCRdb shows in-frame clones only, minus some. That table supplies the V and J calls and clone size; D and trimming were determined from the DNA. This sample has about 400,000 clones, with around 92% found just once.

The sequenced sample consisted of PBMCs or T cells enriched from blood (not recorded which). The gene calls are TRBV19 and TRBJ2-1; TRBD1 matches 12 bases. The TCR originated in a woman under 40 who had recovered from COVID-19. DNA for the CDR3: TGTGCCAGTAGTATGCGGTCTAGGGGACAGGGGGCTGGTGAGCAGTTCTTC. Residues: CASSMRSRGQGAGEQFF. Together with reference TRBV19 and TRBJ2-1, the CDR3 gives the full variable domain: DGGITQSPKYLFRKEGQNVTLSCEQNLNHDAMYWYRQDPGQGLRLIYYSQIVNDFQKGDIAEGYSVSREKKESFPLTVTSAQKNPTAFYLCASSMRSRGQGAGEQFFGPGTRLTVL.